The clone carrying this T cell receptor (beta chain) was counted between two and nine times. Here immunoSEQ multiplex PCR was the method, and the copy in TCRdb shows in-frame clones only, minus some. The sample has about 140,000 clones, about 87% seen once. This specimen belongs to a study of blood T cell repertoires in COVID-19. Study at large: In each case, the material was cDNA or gDNA derived from T cells, B-cell-depleted T cells, or PBMCs.

The CDR3 covers 15 residues. Germline V gives CDR1 MGHRA, CDR2 YSYEKL. V lost 1 base and J lost 6; bases outside the gene matches: 7. Sequenced sample: peripheral blood. This receptor was obtained from a human donor in a cohort sampled during active COVID-19. The genes are TRBV4-1 and TRBJ1-2, with 8 bases identical to TRBD1. Written as DNA, the CDR3 is TGCGCCAGCAGCCAAGCGGACAGGGAGAGTCATGGCTACACCTTC. Translated: CASSQADRESHGYTF.